What follows are 21 T cell receptor beta chains derived from one specimen sequenced in a study of CD8+ T cells in alopecia areata. Sequencing templates came from extracted RNA that was reverse transcribed into cDNA. The assay was immunoSEQ multiplex PCR, and TCRdb's table has in-frame clones only and misses some. The sample includes roughly 150,000 clones, 40% to 60% seen only once; the top ten take roughly a fifth. The source material was CD8+ T cells sorted from blood, sampled at week 0. The receptors were gathered from a human donor with alopecia areata.

The V gene is TRBV29-1, the J gene TRBJ2-3, with TRBD1 identical over 7 bases. The germline V gene encodes CDR1 SQVTM and CDR2 ANQGSEA. CDR3 length equals 13 residues. V gave up 8 bases and J gave up 2 bases; unmatched junction bases: 7. DNA of the CDR3: TGCAGCACAGACAGGGACGCCACAGATACGCAGTATTTT. Its translation: CSTDRDATDTQYF.

The chain is built from TRBV11-2 and TRBJ1-1; no clear D. This CDR3 is built from 18 residues. V lost 0 bases and J 0 bases, leaving 17 bases between the germline ends. Germline loops: CDR1 SGHAT, CDR2 FQNNGV. This CDR3 is CASSLDPRSGFLNTEAFF. The CDR3 DNA is TGTGCCAGCAGCTTAGACCCCCGCTCGGGGTTTTTGAACACTGAAGCTTTCTTT.

This clone was observed a few times. The rearrangement joins TRBV4-3 to TRBJ1-6; TRBD1 aligns across 8 bases. Germline lookup yields CDR1 LGHNA and CDR2 YSLEER. The CDR3 runs 16 residues. J gave up 7 bases and V 0 bases, and 5 bases lay outside the gene matches. CDR3 DNA sequence: TGCGCCAGCAGCCAAGACAGACAGGGGACCAATTCACCCCTCCACTTT. This encodes CASSQDRQGTNSPLHF.

V and J are TRBV7-9 and TRBJ1-4; D not certain. Germline V gene data show CDR1 as SEHNR and CDR2 as FQNEAQ (reference sequence). The CDR3 has 14 amino acids. V lost 7 bases and J lost 5, with 14 bases in between. The CDR3 is CASTHRQVNEKLFF. In DNA form, the CDR3 reads TGTGCCAGCACCCACCGTCAGGTGAATGAAAAACTGTTTTTT.

This clone turned up a few times. CDR3 amino acids: CASSEAGFPNQPQHF. The CDR3 bases are TGCGCCAGCAGTGAGGCGGGGTTCCCCAATCAGCCCCAGCATTTT. The rearrangement uses TRBV10-2 and TRBJ1-5; D ambiguous. There are 15 residues in the CDR3. Germline CDR1 reads WSHSY; CDR2 reads SAAADI. V shed 2 bases and J shed 3 bases, with 11 bases lying between them.

The rearrangement uses TRBV23-1 and TRBJ2-1; maybe TRBD2 (6 bases). TRBV23-1 is reported as an ORF; its role is uncertain. V lost 4 bases, J lost 12 bases, and 13 bases lay in between. The CDR3 runs to 12 residues. The CDR3 is CASSPNMGGQFF. The CDR3 bases are TGCGCCAGCAGTCCAAATATGGGGGGGCAGTTCTTC.

CDR3 nucleotide sequence: TGCGCCAGCAGCCAAGATTCCGACGCCCCCTACGAGCAGTACTTC. As protein: CASSQDSDAPYEQYF. This chain links TRBV4-1 with TRBJ2-7; D remains unclear. There are 15 residues in the CDR3. Per germline, CDR1 MGHRA and CDR2 YSYEKL. Trimming took 0 bases from V and 2 from J, leaving 11 bases between them.

The chain joins TRBV29-1 to TRBJ1-1; D is unclear. The CDR3 sequence is 15 residues long. The V and J ends lost 0 bases and 2 bases respectively, with 13 bases between them. Germline loops: CDR1 SQVTM, CDR2 ANQGSEA. This chain's CDR3 is CSVEDLTETNTEAFF. As DNA, the CDR3 is TGCAGCGTTGAAGATCTGACGGAAACAAACACTGAAGCTTTCTTT. Full variable domain (missing parts from reference TRBV29-1 and TRBJ1-1): SAVISQKPSRDICQRGTSLTIQCQVDSQVTMMFWYRQQPGQSLTLIATANQGSEATYESGFVIDKFPISRPNLTFSTLTVSNMSPEDSSIYLCSVEDLTETNTEAFFGQGTRLTVV.

The gene calls are TRBV4-3 and TRBJ2-7; the D gene could be TRBD1 or TRBD2 (5 bases each). The CDR3 runs to 12 residues. The V end was cut by 3 bases, the J end by 7 bases, with 10 bases between. The germline V gene encodes CDR1 LGHNA and CDR2 YSLEER. The CDR3 region is CASSHLEGEQYF. CDR3 coding DNA: TGCGCCAGCAGCCATCTAGAGGGGGAGCAGTACTTC.

The V gene is TRBV29-1, the J gene TRBJ2-1, with 7 bases fitting TRBD1. J lost 2 bases, V lost 7 bases, and 11 bases had no gene match. Germline CDR1 reads SQVTM; CDR2 reads ANQGSEA. There are 15 residues in the CDR3. CDR3 in DNA: TGCAGCGGTACAGGACAGGCGCCCACCTACAATGAGCAGTTCTTC. Protein sequence: CSGTGQAPTYNEQFF.

This clone was observed a few times. The chain has TRBV6-6 and TRBJ2-2; no clear D gene. Germline V lookup: CDR1 MNHNY, CDR2 SVGAGI (reference sequence). There are 12 residues in the CDR3. V was trimmed by 5 bases and J by 0 bases, leaving 1 base between them. CDR3 DNA: TGTGCCAGCAGTGCGAACACCGGGGAGCTGTTTTTT. This codes for CASSANTGELFF.

The chain is built from TRBV7-6 and TRBJ2-5, with D possibly being TRBD1 or TRBD2 (5 bases each). V lost 2 bases, J lost 4 bases, and 11 bases lay in between. From germline, CDR1 is SGHVS and CDR2 FNYEAQ. The length of the CDR3 is 14 residues. The CDR3 coding sequence is TGTGCCAGCAGCTTACTTGGGACGGGAGAGACCCAGTACTTC. Amino acid sequence: CASSLLGTGETQYF.

This clone was recorded only once. The chain couples TRBV27 to TRBJ2-1, with a tentative D call TRBD1 (5 bases). The V gene's germline CDR1 is MNHEY and CDR2 SMNVEV (reference sequence). The germline V and J ends were trimmed by 2 bases and 6 bases, with 17 bases remaining between them. The CDR3 has 16 residues. The CDR3 DNA is TGTGCCAGCAGTTTAGATCCGACAGCCAAACTCAATGAGCAGTTCTTC. It specifies CASSLDPTAKLNEQFF.

This clone was recorded a few times. This chain joins TRBV10-2 and TRBJ2-1; no reliable D call. CDR1 is WSHSY, CDR2 SAAADI, per germline. The CDR3 has 16 amino acids. Trimming removed 0 bases at V and 2 bases at J, with 11 bases between. DNA for the CDR3: TGCGCCAGCAGTGAGTCGATGGCAGTTACCTACAATGAGCAGTTCTTC. Translation: CASSESMAVTYNEQFF.

This rearrangement joins TRBV5-1 to TRBJ2-1; TRBD2 matches at 9 bases. Per germline, CDR1 SGHRS and CDR2 YFSETQ. The CDR3 spans 15 residues. V gave up 0 bases and J gave up 4 bases; unmatched junction bases: 2. Written as DNA, the CDR3 is TGCGCCAGCAGCTTGGGGACTAGCGAATACAATGAGCAGTTCTTC. Protein product: CASSLGTSEYNEQFF.

This chain uses TRBV13 with TRBJ2-2, with D unresolved. There are 16 residues in the CDR3. V lost 0 bases and J 0 bases, leaving 8 bases between the germline ends. Per germline, CDR1 PRHDT and CDR2 FYEKMQ (reference sequence). CDR3 region: CASSLGRRTNTGELFF. The CDR3 region has the DNA TGTGCCAGCAGCTTAGGGCGACGGACGAACACCGGGGAGCTGTTTTTT.

Details on this clone: Other nucleotide sequences from this sample produce the same CDR3. This rearrangement joins TRBV7-9 to TRBJ1-1, with unresolved D. In germline, CDR1 is SEHNR, CDR2 FQNEAQ (reference sequence). CDR3 length equals 11 residues. Trimming removed 5 bases from V and 2 bases from J, with 3 bases in between. In nucleotides, the CDR3 is TGTGCCAGCAGCACCAACACTGAAGCTTTCTTT. Protein product: CASSTNTEAFF.

A few counts support this clone. DNA for the CDR3: TGTGCCAGCAGTTACCGGGGGGCTTCCTACGAGCAGTACTTC. It encodes CASSYRGASYEQYF. The chain employs TRBV6-5 and TRBJ2-7; D may be TRBD2 (7 bases). CDR1 is MNHEY and CDR2 is SVGAGI in the germline V gene. V was clipped by 2 bases and J by 1 base, with 9 bases between them. The CDR3 is 14 amino acids.

The chain has TRBV7-2 and TRBJ2-7; 9 nucleotides line up with TRBD1. The CDR3 contains 15 residues. The V segment lost 5 bases and the J segment 2 bases; nucleotides outside the gene matches: 7. Looked up from germline, CDR1 is SGHTA and CDR2 is FQGNSA. Written as DNA, the CDR3 is TGTGCCAGCAGCCCCACGGGACAGGGCACCTACGAGCAGTACTTC. It is translated as CASSPTGQGTYEQYF.

This clone was seen more than once but under ten times. The rearrangement uses TRBV30 and TRBJ2-3, with 9 bases that match TRBD2. The CDR3 contains 15 residues. V lost 1 base to trimming and J lost 4 bases; unmatched junction nucleotides: 6. Looked up from germline, CDR1 is GTSNPN and CDR2 is SVGIG (reference sequence). The CDR3 is CAWSGGAGGSDTQYF. For the CDR3, the DNA is TGTGCCTGGAGTGGTGGAGCGGGGGGATCAGATACGCAGTATTTT.

The chain combines TRBV2 with TRBJ2-7, with TRBD1 identical over 7 bases. The germline CDR1 and CDR2 sequences are SNHLY and FYNNEI. Germline trimming cut 3 bases from V and 3 bases from J; bases unmatched to any gene: 8. The CDR3 extends over 15 amino acids. The chain's CDR3 is CASSDFGTASYEQYF. DNA for the CDR3: TGTGCCAGCAGTGATTTCGGGACAGCCAGCTACGAGCAGTACTTC.